These 30 T cell receptor beta chains were all obtained from the same sample, sequenced in a study of T-cell reconstitution after alpha-beta-depleted transplantation in children. During its preparation, the TCRbeta library received unique molecular identifiers. One entry per CDR3 protein, called by TCRdb with MiXCR from the PCR reads. The data show about 610,000 distinct CDR3 sequences, roughly a tenth seen once. Sequencing was performed on PBMCs from the stem cell graft donor, taken from the stem cell graft. Source of these receptors: a human donor who donated a stem cell graft to a child with acute myeloid leukemia.

The chain has TRBV3-1 and TRBJ2-3; possibly TRBD1 for D (6 bases). This CDR3 has 15 residues. The V gene's germline CDR1 is LGHDT and CDR2 YNNKEL (reference sequence). The V and J ends lost 3 bases and 6 bases respectively, with 16 bases between them. CDR3 DNA: TGTGCCAGCAGCCACCAGGGGAAAGGGCAGGATACGCAGTATTTT. Encoded protein: CASSHQGKGQDTQYF.

This clonotype has a count of ten or more. The chain employs TRBV29-1 and TRBJ2-7; a weak D match, TRBD2 (6 bases). CDR1 is SQVTM, CDR2 ANQGSEA, per germline. Trimming took off 2 bases at V and 3 bases at J, with 23 bases between the two ends. This CDR3 has 17 amino acids. The CDR3 DNA reads TGCAGCGTTGAATCGGCATCAGAAACAGGAGGGGTCTACGAGCAGTACTTC. Amino acids: CSVESASETGGVYEQYF.

The genes are TRBV9 and TRBJ2-3, with 7 bases lining up with TRBD2. Unmatched junction bases numbered 5, after V lost 0 bases and J lost 1 base. There are 16 residues in the CDR3. Germline CDR1 and CDR2: SGDLS and YYNGEE. CDR3 residues: CASSVGGRAGTDTQYF. As DNA, the CDR3 is TGTGCCAGCAGCGTAGGAGGGAGGGCCGGCACAGATACGCAGTATTTT.

The chain is built from TRBV29-1 and TRBJ2-2; D remains unclear. Germline CDR1 reads SQVTM; CDR2 reads ANQGSEA. Trimming shortened V by 2 bases and J by 0 bases, and 4 bases separated the two germline ends. The CDR3 runs to 13 residues. The CDR3 loop reads CSVEPANTGELFF. CDR3 coding DNA: TGCAGCGTTGAACCTGCGAACACCGGGGAGCTGTTTTTT.

In this sample, this clonotype turned up a few times. The rearrangement links TRBV5-1 to TRBJ2-2, with 12 bases that match TRBD2. Trimming cost V 0 bases and J 6 bases; bases outside gene matches: 3. Germline CDR1 is SGHRS and CDR2 is YFSETQ. This CDR3 is 16 amino acids long. The CDR3 nucleotides are TGCGCCAGCAGCTTGGGACTAGCGGGAGTGCCCGGGGAGCTGTTTTTT. Its protein product is CASSLGLAGVPGELFF.

This clonotype was detected only a few times. The chain joins TRBV7-2 to TRBJ2-7; 10 bases align to TRBD2. The length of the CDR3 is 16 residues. V lost 1 base, J lost 2 bases, and 5 bases stayed unmatched. Germline V gives CDR1 SGHTA, CDR2 FQGNSA. CDR3 sequence reads: CASSLGLAGEPYEQYF. The CDR3, as DNA: TGTGCCAGCAGCTTAGGTCTAGCGGGAGAACCCTACGAGCAGTACTTC.

This clonotype was picked up many times. The rearrangement joins TRBV12-3 or TRBV12-4 to TRBJ2-5; 8 nucleotides line up with TRBD2. This CDR3 contains 15 residues. With V trimmed by 5 bases and J by 2 bases, 7 bases remained unmatched. The CDR3 region has the DNA TGTGCCAGCAGTGCAGCGGGAGCGAGTCAAGAGACCCAGTACTTC. It specifies CASSAAGASQETQYF.

This clonotype appeared many times. The chain carries TRBV12-5 and TRBJ2-1, with 7 positions matching TRBD1. The ends lost 7 bases at V and 6 bases at J; junction bases unmatched: 9. Germline values: CDR1 LGHNT, CDR2 FRNRAP. The CDR3 is 14 amino acids. The CDR3 DNA reads TGTGCTAGTGAGGGGACAGAGGGGACCAATGAGCAGTTCTTC. It is translated as CASEGTEGTNEQFF. Full variable domain (remainder filled in from reference TRBV12-5 and TRBJ2-1): DARVTQTPRHKVTEMGQEVTMRCQPILGHNTVFWYRQTMMQGLELLAYFRNRAPLDDSGMPKDRFSAEMPDATLATLKIQPSEPRDSAVYFCASEGTEGTNEQFFGPGTRLTVL.

The chain is built from TRBV11-2 and TRBJ2-3, with D perhaps TRBD1 or TRBD2 (5 bases each). CDR3 length: 18 amino acids. The V gene's germline CDR1 is SGHAT and CDR2 FQNNGV. Deletions cut 5 bases from V and 7 bases from J, with 28 bases between. The CDR3 region is CASSAEGPLAVAGNTQYF. The DNA of the CDR3 is TGTGCCAGCAGCGCAGAGGGGCCCCTAGCCGTAGCAGGGAATACGCAGTATTTT.

This clonotype was picked up a small number of times. The V gene is TRBV19, the J gene TRBJ2-7; 9 nucleotides line up with TRBD1. The CDR3 length is 14 residues. Germline lookup yields CDR1 LNHDA and CDR2 SQIVND (reference sequence). Trimming cost V 2 bases and J 4 bases; bases outside gene matches: 3. This CDR3 is CASSITGGPYEQYF. CDR3 DNA: TGTGCCAGTAGTATAACAGGGGGCCCATACGAGCAGTACTTC.

The rearrangement uses TRBV12-3 or TRBV12-4 and TRBJ2-7, with D tentatively TRBD1 or TRBD2 (7 bases each). The CDR3 runs 14 residues. V lost 6 bases to trimming and J lost 3 bases, with 15 bases between them. The CDR3 reads CASSQTGEGYEQYF. In DNA form, the CDR3 reads TGTGCCAGCAGCCAAACAGGGGAGGGCTACGAGCAGTACTTC.

The sample holds many counts of this clonotype. In DNA form, the CDR3 reads TGCAGTGCTAGATACGGATCCTACGAGCAGTACTTC. Protein product: CSARYGSYEQYF. The genes are TRBV20-1 and TRBJ2-7; D not certain. Between the trimmed V and J ends, which lost 2 bases and 1 base, there was a span of 6 bases. CDR1 is DFQATT, CDR2 SNEGSKA, per germline (reference sequence). The CDR3 is 12 amino acids.

This chain connects TRBV7-9 to TRBJ1-2; 8 nucleotides agree with TRBD1. Germline V gene sequence: CDR1 SEHNR, CDR2 FQNEAQ (reference sequence). V trimming: 1 base; J trimming: 4 bases; junction bases outside the gene matches: 11. CDR3 size: 17 residues. The CDR3 nucleotides are TGTGCCAGCAGCTTAGGAGGTTCGACAGGGGTACCCTATGGCTACACCTTC. Protein product: CASSLGGSTGVPYGYTF.

There are many counts of this clonotype. The rearrangement uses TRBV7-2 and TRBJ2-7, with unresolved D. This CDR3 comprises 15 residues. The germline V gene has CDR1 SGHTA and CDR2 FQGNSA. V lost 5 bases and J 1 base, leaving 15 bases between the germline ends. For the CDR3, the DNA is TGTGCCAGCAGCACTGCTGCTTACATTTCCTACGAGCAGTACTTC. It translates to CASSTAAYISYEQYF.

This clonotype was observed a handful of times. Because the CDR3's place on the DNA is in doubt, the DNA is left out and the CDR3 is given as listed by TCRdb. This chain connects TRBV7-8 to TRBJ2-7; the listed D gene, TRBD1, was not tested against the DNA. The germline gives CDR1 SGHVS, CDR2 FQNEAQ. The CDR3 is made up of 15 amino acids, end residues included. The CDR3: CASSTLSGPFYEQYF.

This clonotype was detected only a few times. The CDR3 spells CASNPLGETQYF. The CDR3 nucleotides are TGTGCCAGCAACCCGTTGGGAGAGACCCAGTACTTC. This chain connects TRBV28 to TRBJ2-5; no clear D. Trimming took 7 bases from V and 4 from J, leaving 10 bases between them. The CDR3 covers 12 residues. The V gene's germline CDR1 is MDHEN and CDR2 SYDVKM. Variable domain in full (rest from reference TRBV28 and TRBJ2-5): DVKVTQSSRYLVKRTGEKVFLECVQDMDHENMFWYRQDPGLGLRLIYFSYDVKMKEKGDIPEGYSVSREKKERFSLILESASTNQTSMYLCASNPLGETQYFGPGTRLLVL.

In nucleotides, the CDR3 is TGCAGTGCTTCCTACCGGGGAACCTACGAGCAGTACTTC. Residues: CSASYRGTYEQYF. The chain links TRBV20-1 to TRBJ2-7; perhaps TRBD2 as D (5 bases). The CDR3 is 13 amino acids. Germline CDR1 is DFQATT and CDR2 is SNEGSKA (reference sequence). Deletions cut 5 bases from V and 2 bases from J, with 13 bases between.

This clonotype showed up many times. J is TRBJ2-1 and V is TRBV5-6; 9 positions match TRBD1. V dropped 4 bases and J dropped 4; count of bases not matched to a gene: 6. CDR3 size: 15 residues. Germline loops: CDR1 SGHDT, CDR2 YYEEEE. This CDR3 reads CASSPQGALYNEQFF. The CDR3 nucleotides read TGTGCCAGCAGCCCACAGGGGGCCCTTTACAATGAGCAGTTCTTC.

This clonotype was seen a few times. CDR3 nucleotides: TGCAGTGCTAGTACGGGAGGGAGGTTGGAGACCCAGTACTTC. Translation: CSASTGGRLETQYF. The chain couples TRBV20-1 to TRBJ2-5; 8 bases fit TRBD2. V lost 3 bases, J lost 5 bases, and 8 bases stayed unmatched. The CDR3 loop spans 14 amino acids. Germline V CDR1 and CDR2: DFQATT, SNEGSKA (reference sequence).

The rearrangement joins TRBV30 to TRBJ1-3, with D uncertain. Germline CDR1 reads GTSNPN; CDR2 reads SVGIG (reference sequence). Trimming took 5 bases from V and 4 from J, leaving 12 bases between them. The CDR3 contains 13 residues. The CDR3 reads CAWCRDMGNTIYF. The CDR3 region has the DNA TGTGCCTGGTGTCGAGACATGGGAAACACCATATATTTT.

The V call is TRBV6-2 or TRBV6-3, the J call TRBJ2-6, with D perhaps assigned TRBD1 or TRBD2 (5 bases each). Trimming removed 11 bases at V and 4 bases at J, with 21 bases between. Germline V CDR1 and CDR2: MNHEY, SVGEGT. The CDR3 is 16 amino acids. Here the CDR3 reads CALGEGPFMGANVLTF. The DNA of the CDR3 is TGTGCCCTGGGAGAGGGGCCCTTCATGGGGGCCAACGTCCTGACTTTC.

This clonotype was recorded a few times. The genes are TRBV11-1 and TRBJ2-7; D ambiguous. V was pared by 0 bases and J by 2 bases, with 20 bases between. Germline loops: CDR1 SGHAT, CDR2 FQDESV (reference sequence). The CDR3 length is 18 residues. CDR3 coding DNA: TGTGCCAGCAGCTTAGCGGAAGGAATGGCAGGCCCGACCTACGAGCAGTACTTC. Its protein product is CASSLAEGMAGPTYEQYF.

This clonotype was found many times. J is TRBJ2-1 and V is TRBV27; 7 bases are shared with TRBD1. CDR1 is MNHEY and CDR2 is SMNVEV in the germline V gene (reference sequence). This CDR3 region has 15 residues. J lost 4 bases, V lost 5 bases, and 8 bases had no gene match. The CDR3 protein is CASSQGQTKYNEQFF. The CDR3, as DNA: TGTGCCAGCAGTCAGGGACAGACTAAGTACAATGAGCAGTTCTTC.

This clonotype was picked up a small number of times. CDR3 sequence (DNA): TGTGCCTGGAGTGTTCTAGCGGGAGGGCTCCACTACAATGAGCAGTTCTTC. Translating gives CAWSVLAGGLHYNEQFF. This rearrangement joins TRBV30 to TRBJ2-1; 12 bases align to TRBD2. The germline V gene has CDR1 GTSNPN and CDR2 SVGIG (reference sequence). J lost 3 bases, V lost 0 bases, and 6 bases had no gene match. This CDR3 has 17 residues.

This clonotype came up a few times. V usage is TRBV20-1 and J usage is TRBJ2-3, with 7 bases matching TRBD1. Germline-derived CDR1 and CDR2 are DFQATT and SNEGSKA (reference sequence). V was pared by 6 bases and J by 2 bases, with 8 bases of the junction left unmatched. The CDR3 is 14 residues long. The CDR3 is CSAGRDSLTDTQYF. DNA for the CDR3: TGCAGTGCCGGCCGGGACAGCCTCACAGATACGCAGTATTTT.

V gene TRBV7-3 combines with J gene TRBJ2-1; 7 bases match TRBD2. Losses at the gene ends were 5 bases for V and 9 bases for J; bases not matched to a gene: 7. The CDR3 is 13 residues long. CDR1 and CDR2 from the germline V gene are SGHTA and FQGTGA. As DNA, the CDR3 is TGTGCCAGCAGCATTGGCGGGAGCAGTGAGCAGTTCTTC. Protein: CASSIGGSSEQFF.

This clonotype was detected ten times or more. This chain joins TRBV12-3 or TRBV12-4 and TRBJ2-3; D may correspond to TRBD1 or TRBD2 (5 bases each). The CDR3 totals 14 residues. The V end was cut by 7 bases, the J end by 1 base, with 12 bases between. The CDR3 DNA follows: TGTGCCAGCAACCATGGGGGTCGCACAGATACGCAGTATTTT. Protein sequence: CASNHGGRTDTQYF.

This clonotype has a handful of counts. This sequence joins TRBV3-1 and TRBJ2-1; possibly TRBD1 for D (5 bases). CDR1 and CDR2 from the germline V gene are LGHDT and YNNKEL (reference sequence). CDR3 size: 13 residues. V lost 6 bases, J lost 7 bases, and 13 bases lay in between. CDR3: CASRLTQGNEQFF. The CDR3 nucleotides are TGTGCCAGCAGACTCACTCAGGGTAATGAGCAGTTCTTC.

A few counts support this clonotype. The V call is TRBV20-1, the J call TRBJ1-5; 8 bases map to TRBD1. This CDR3 comprises 14 residues. Germline lookup yields CDR1 DFQATT and CDR2 SNEGSKA (reference sequence). The V and J ends lost 6 bases and 2 bases, in that order; junction bases with no gene match: 6. The DNA of the CDR3 is TGCAGTGCCTCAGGGGGCGCCGGCAATCAGCCCCAGCATTTT. As protein: CSASGGAGNQPQHF.

The sample holds many counts of this clonotype. This chain connects TRBV11-2 to TRBJ2-1, with TRBD1 identical over 7 bases. In germline, CDR1 is SGHAT, CDR2 FQNNGV. The CDR3 spans 14 residues. V trimming: 3 bases; J trimming: 8 bases; junction bases outside the gene matches: 7. CDR3 residues: CASSFGTVNYEQFF. The CDR3 DNA reads TGTGCCAGCAGCTTTGGGACAGTAAACTATGAGCAGTTCTTC.